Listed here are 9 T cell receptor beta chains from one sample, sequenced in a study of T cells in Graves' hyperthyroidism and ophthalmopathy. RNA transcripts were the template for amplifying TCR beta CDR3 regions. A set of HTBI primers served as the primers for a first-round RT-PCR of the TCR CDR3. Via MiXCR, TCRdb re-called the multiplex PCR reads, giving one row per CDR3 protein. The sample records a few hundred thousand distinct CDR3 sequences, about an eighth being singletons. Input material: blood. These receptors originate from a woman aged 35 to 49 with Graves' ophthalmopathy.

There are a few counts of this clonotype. The CDR3 here is CASRSKESSYNEQFF. CDR3 DNA sequence: TGCGCCAGCAGATCAAAAGAGAGCTCCTACAATGAGCAGTTCTTC. V is TRBV5-1 and J is TRBJ2-1; no definite D call. CDR3 size: 15 residues. Trimming took off 5 bases at V and 0 bases at J, with 12 bases between the two ends. The germline gives CDR1 SGHRS, CDR2 YFSETQ.

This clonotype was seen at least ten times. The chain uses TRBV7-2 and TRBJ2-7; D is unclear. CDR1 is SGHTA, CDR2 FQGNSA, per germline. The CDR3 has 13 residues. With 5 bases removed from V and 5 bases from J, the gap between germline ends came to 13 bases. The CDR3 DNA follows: TGTGCCAGCAGCCTAGGCAATCGCAACGAGCAGTACTTC. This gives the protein CASSLGNRNEQYF.

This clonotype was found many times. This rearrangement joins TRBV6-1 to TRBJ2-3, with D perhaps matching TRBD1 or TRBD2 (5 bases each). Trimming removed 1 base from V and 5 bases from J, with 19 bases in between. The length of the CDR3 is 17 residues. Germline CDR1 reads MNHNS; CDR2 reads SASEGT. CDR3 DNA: TGTGCCAGCAGTGAAGATCGAGGGACGAGAAGTCTAGATACGCAGTATTTT. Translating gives CASSEDRGTRSLDTQYF.

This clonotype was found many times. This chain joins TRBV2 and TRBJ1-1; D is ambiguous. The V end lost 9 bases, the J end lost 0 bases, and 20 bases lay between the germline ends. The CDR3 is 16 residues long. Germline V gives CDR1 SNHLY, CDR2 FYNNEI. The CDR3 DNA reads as TGTGCCAGGGAGATGAGCGGCGAATTAATGAACACTGAAGCTTTCTTT. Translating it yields CAREMSGELMNTEAFF.

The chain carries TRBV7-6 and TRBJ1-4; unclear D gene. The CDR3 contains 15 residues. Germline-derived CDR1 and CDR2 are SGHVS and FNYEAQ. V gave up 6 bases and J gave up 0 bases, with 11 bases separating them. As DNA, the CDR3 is TGTGCCAGCAGGATGAGCCGTGCAACTAATGAAAAACTGTTTTTT. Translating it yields CASRMSRATNEKLFF. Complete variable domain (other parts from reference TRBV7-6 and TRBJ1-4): GAGVSQSPRYKVTKRGQDVALRCDPISGHVSLYWYRQALGQGPEFLTYFNYEAQQDKSGLPNDRFSAERPEGSISTLTIQRTEQRDSAMYRCASRMSRATNEKLFFGSGTQLSVL.

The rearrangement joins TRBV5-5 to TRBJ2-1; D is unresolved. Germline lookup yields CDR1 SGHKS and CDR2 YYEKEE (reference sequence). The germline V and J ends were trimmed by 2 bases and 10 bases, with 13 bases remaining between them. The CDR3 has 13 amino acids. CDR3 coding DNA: TGTGCCAGCAGCTTTCAGGACCTTATAGAGCAGTTCTTC. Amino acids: CASSFQDLIEQFF.

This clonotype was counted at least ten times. CDR3 DNA: TGTGCCATCAGCGAATCAGTGCAAGAGACCCAGTACTTC. Translating gives CAISESVQETQYF. The chain joins TRBV10-3 to TRBJ2-5; no firm D call. V was trimmed by 6 bases and J by 2 bases, leaving 10 bases between them. The germline gives CDR1 ENHRY, CDR2 SYGVKD. The CDR3 loop spans 13 amino acids.

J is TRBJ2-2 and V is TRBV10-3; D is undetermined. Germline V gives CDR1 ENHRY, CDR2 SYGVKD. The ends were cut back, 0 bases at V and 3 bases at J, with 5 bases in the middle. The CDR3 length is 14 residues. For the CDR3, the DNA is TGTGCCATCAGTGAGTCAGTAGACACCGGGGAGCTGTTTTTT. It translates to CAISESVDTGELFF.

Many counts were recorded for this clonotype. The DNA of the CDR3 is TGTGCCAGCAGTTACGGAGGTGACAATGAGCAGTTCTTC. This translates into CASSYGGDNEQFF. This chain connects TRBV6-5 to TRBJ2-1; D is perhaps TRBD2 (5 bases). Trimming stripped 2 bases from V and 5 bases from J, with 7 bases between. The length of the CDR3 is 13 residues. Germline V gene data show CDR1 as MNHEY and CDR2 as SVGAGI.